The 28 T cell receptor beta chains reported below all come from one sample, sequenced in a study of blood T cell repertoires in COVID-19. TCRdb's copy holds only in-frame clones and misses some; the assay was immunoSEQ multiplex PCR. The repertoire includes some 350,000 clones, around 90% of them detected once, and around 3.3% sits in the top ten. Sample: peripheral blood. The receptors come from a young woman who had recovered from COVID-19.

This clone was counted a single time. The chain links TRBV27 to TRBJ1-2, with D possibly TRBD1 on 5 matching bases. V lost 2 bases to trimming and J lost 2 bases, with 12 bases between them. This CDR3 is built from 15 residues. Germline V gene lookup returns CDR1 MNHEY and CDR2 SMNVEV (reference sequence). In DNA, the CDR3 is TGTGCCAGCAGTTTAGGGGCGGAGTTAAACTATGGCTACACCTTC. Its protein is CASSLGAELNYGYTF.

The chain joins TRBV9 to TRBJ2-7; a possible D gene is TRBD2 (5 bases). From germline, CDR1 is SGDLS and CDR2 YYNGEE. V lost 0 bases and J lost 4, with 8 bases in between. CDR3 length: 13 amino acids. CDR3 sequence reads: CASSVARGYEQYV. The CDR3 DNA is TGTGCCAGCAGCGTAGCCCGGGGATACGAGCAGTACGTC.

V and J are TRBV2 and TRBJ2-5, with 11 bases fitting TRBD2. The germline CDR1 and CDR2 sequences are SNHLY and FYNNEI. Losses at the gene ends were 3 bases for V and 1 base for J; bases not matched to a gene: 7. This CDR3 is built from 17 residues. The DNA of the CDR3 is TGTGCCAGCAGTGACAATAAGGGACTAGCGGTCCAAGAGACCCAGTACTTC. This codes for CASSDNKGLAVQETQYF.

The chain is built from TRBV6-2 or TRBV6-3 and TRBJ2-2; 7 bases are a match to TRBD1. The CDR3 is 16 residues long. V shed 5 bases, J shed 7 bases, and the junction held 13 bases outside the gene matches. The V gene's germline CDR1 is MNHEY and CDR2 SVGEGT. The CDR3 here is CASSRQTGLSVGELFF. As DNA, the CDR3 is TGTGCCAGCAGTCGTCAGACAGGGTTATCGGTCGGGGAGCTGTTTTTT.

The rearrangement joins TRBV3-1 (or the pseudogene TRBV3-2) to TRBJ2-3; possibly TRBD2 for D (6 bases). Germline CDR1 LGHDT, CDR2 YNNKEL (reference sequence). This CDR3 has 14 amino acids. V lost 3 bases, J lost 6 bases, and 13 bases lay in between. The CDR3 nucleotides are TGTGCCAGCAGCCACCCCACTAGCAGCGATACGCAGTATTTT. It is translated as CASSHPTSSDTQYF.

The rearrangement uses TRBV12-5 and TRBJ1-1; D may be TRBD1 (5 bases). The germline V and J ends were trimmed by 0 bases and 3 bases, with 11 bases remaining between them. The CDR3 loop spans 15 amino acids. Germline V gene sequence: CDR1 LGHNT, CDR2 FRNRAP. The CDR3 sequence: CASGLVAGAYTEAFF. DNA of the CDR3: TGTGCTAGTGGTTTGGTTGCTGGGGCTTACACTGAAGCTTTCTTT.

The chain uses TRBV6-5 and TRBJ1-2, with 7 positions matching TRBD1. CDR3 size: 11 residues. Germline assignment: CDR1 MNHEY and CDR2 SVGAGI. The V and J ends lost 8 bases and 4 bases, in that order; junction bases with no gene match: 1. CDR3 sequence: CASGQAYGYTF. The CDR3 DNA reads as TGTGCCAGCGGACAGGCCTATGGCTACACCTTC.

This clone occurred a few times. The chain combines TRBV4-1 with TRBJ1-2; a possible D gene is TRBD1 (5 bases). The CDR3 runs to 22 residues. Germline CDR1 reads MGHRA; CDR2 reads YSYEKL. Trimming removed 4 bases at V and 7 bases at J, with 40 bases between. This chain's CDR3 is CASSRQPGISYGSGRWSSGYTF. The CDR3 DNA follows: TGCGCCAGCAGCCGGCAACCAGGGATTTCATATGGGTCCGGGCGGTGGTCGAGTGGCTACACCTTC.

The V gene is TRBV30, the J gene TRBJ1-2, with D tentatively TRBD1 (6 bases). The CDR3 spans 12 residues. CDR1 is GTSNPN and CDR2 is SVGIG in the germline V gene (reference sequence). Trimming removed 3 bases from V and 6 bases from J, with 11 bases in between. CDR3 nucleotides: TGTGCCTGGAGGTCAGGGGTACATGGCTACACCTTC. Translating gives CAWRSGVHGYTF.

CDR3 residues: CASSWGVSSEKLFF. Written as DNA, the CDR3 is TGTGCCAGCAGCTGGGGGGTGTCGAGTGAAAAACTGTTTTTT. The rearrangement uses TRBV7-2 and TRBJ1-4, with D possibly TRBD1 on 5 matching bases. The length of the CDR3 is 14 residues. Trimming left V 4 bases short and J 7 bases short, with 13 bases between. Germline assignment: CDR1 SGHTA and CDR2 FQGNSA.

The chain has TRBV19 and TRBJ1-3; 7 bases agree with TRBD1. The CDR3 length is 16 residues. V shed 2 bases and J 7 bases; nucleotides not matched to a gene: 11. Per germline, CDR1 LNHDA and CDR2 SQIVND (reference sequence). CDR3 loop: CASSIRDAEGANTIYF. The CDR3 nucleotides read TGTGCCAGTAGTATACGGGACGCAGAGGGGGCGAACACCATATATTTT.

J is TRBJ2-3 and V is TRBV9, with D tentatively TRBD1 (6 bases). CDR3 length: 20 amino acids. Looked up from germline, CDR1 is SGDLS and CDR2 is YYNGEE. V lost 2 bases to trimming and J lost 0 bases, with 25 bases between them. The CDR3 DNA follows: TGTGCCAGCAGCGTCCCCCCGGGGACATTCGCTAGCTCTAGCACAGATACGCAGTATTTT. This encodes CASSVPPGTFASSSTDTQYF.

Here the CDR3 DNA reads TGCGCCAGCAGCCAAGGTGCGGGTTCACCCCTCCACTTT. The encoded protein is CASSQGAGSPLHF. The V call is TRBV4-1, the J call TRBJ1-6; D is unclear. CDR3 length: 13 residues. V was trimmed by 1 base and J by 9 bases, leaving 7 bases between them. CDR1 and CDR2 from the germline V gene are MGHRA and YSYEKL.

CDR3: CASSRREKGARDTDTQYF. The CDR3 nucleotides are TGTGCCAGCAGTCGACGAGAAAAGGGGGCGAGGGACACAGATACGCAGTATTTT. The chain couples TRBV3-1 (or the pseudogene TRBV3-2) to TRBJ2-3, with 7 positions matching TRBD1. Per germline, CDR1 LGHDT and CDR2 YNNKEL (reference sequence). The CDR3 sequence is 18 residues long. Losses at the gene ends were 6 bases for V and 2 bases for J; bases not matched to a gene: 17.

V is TRBV6-6 and J is TRBJ2-3, with D maybe TRBD2 (6 bases). This CDR3 is 16 amino acids long. With 0 bases removed from V and 1 base from J, the gap between germline ends came to 11 bases. Germline V gene sequence: CDR1 MNHNY, CDR2 SVGAGI (reference sequence). The chain's CDR3 is CASSYSRERGTDTQYF. The CDR3 DNA follows: TGTGCCAGCAGTTACTCACGGGAGAGGGGCACAGATACGCAGTATTTT.

The chain couples TRBV6-2 or TRBV6-3 to TRBJ2-3, with TRBD2 identical over 8 bases. The CDR3 loop spans 15 amino acids. V dropped 5 bases and J dropped 2; count of bases not matched to a gene: 6. Looked up from germline, CDR1 is MNHEY and CDR2 is SVGEGT. CDR3 coding DNA: TGTGCCAGCAGTAAGCGGGAGTTAGTCACAGATACGCAGTATTTT. Its protein is CASSKRELVTDTQYF.

The chain joins TRBV6-2 or TRBV6-3 to TRBJ2-7; D may be TRBD2 (6 bases). CDR3 size: 14 residues. V dropped 2 bases and J dropped 0 bases, with 8 bases sitting between them. CDR1 and CDR2 (germline): MNHEY, SVGEGT. The chain's CDR3 is CASSYDGSSYEQYV. The CDR3, as DNA: TGTGCCAGCAGTTACGACGGGAGCTCCTACGAGCAGTACGTC.

The CDR3 loop reads CASSVGTNPTGELFF. The CDR3 DNA follows: TGTGCCAGCAGCGTGGGGACTAACCCCACCGGGGAGCTGTTTTTT. The genes are TRBV9 and TRBJ2-2; 7 bases are a match to TRBD2. Germline V gene lookup returns CDR1 SGDLS and CDR2 YYNGEE. V lost 2 bases, J lost 4 bases, and 5 bases stayed unmatched. CDR3 length: 15 residues.

This chain links TRBV5-5 with TRBJ2-7; D is perhaps TRBD2 (6 bases). CDR1 is SGHKS and CDR2 is YYEKEE in the germline V gene (reference sequence). Between the trimmed V and J ends, which lost 4 bases and 1 base, there was a span of 12 bases. This CDR3 is built from 14 residues. In nucleotides, the CDR3 is TGTGCCAGCAGCCGGGACTTGCTATCCTACGAGCAGTACGTC. It specifies CASSRDLLSYEQYV.

This clone is a singleton in its sample. The chain employs TRBV7-9 and TRBJ2-4, with 7 bases matching TRBD2. V was clipped by 0 bases and J by 1 base; unmatched bases: 3. The CDR3 extends over 16 amino acids. Germline assignment: CDR1 SEHNR and CDR2 FQNEAQ (reference sequence). CDR3 in amino acids: CASSLASGGAKNIQYF. The CDR3 region has the DNA TGTGCCAGCAGCTTAGCTTCCGGGGGGGCCAAAAACATTCAGTACTTC.

This chain connects TRBV5-8 to TRBJ2-5; 10 nucleotides agree with TRBD2. Trimming cost V 6 bases and J 4 bases; bases outside gene matches: 3. CDR1 and CDR2 (germline): SGHTS, YDEGEE. The CDR3 runs 13 residues. The CDR3 loop is CASNRLAGETQYF. CDR3 nucleotide sequence: TGTGCCAGCAATAGACTAGCGGGAGAGACCCAGTACTTC.

This chain connects TRBV14 to TRBJ2-5; D call uncertain. The CDR3 contains 15 residues. Trimming pared 4 bases from V and 2 bases from J, leaving 14 bases between. CDR1 is SGHDN and CDR2 is FVKESK in the germline V gene. CDR3 protein: CASSPRRVYQETQYF. The CDR3 nucleotides read TGTGCCAGCAGCCCCCGACGGGTATATCAAGAGACCCAGTACTTC.

Concerning this clone itself: Possible read error: a much larger clone is one base away. The V call is TRBV9, the J call TRBJ1-1; 7 bases are a match to TRBD1. This CDR3 is 14 amino acids long. The germline V gene has CDR1 SGDLS and CDR2 YYNGEE. Trimming at V came to 4 bases and at J to 1 base, leaving 4 bases not matched to a gene. CDR3 amino acids: CASSRQGGNTEAFF. CDR3 DNA: TGTGCCAGCAGCAGACAGGGCGGGAACACTGAAGCTTTCTTT.

V and J are TRBV7-9 and TRBJ2-3; 8 bases map to TRBD2. The V segment lost 5 bases and the J segment 2 bases; nucleotides outside the gene matches: 9. Germline V gene lookup returns CDR1 SEHNR and CDR2 FQNEAQ (reference sequence). This CDR3 contains 16 residues. CDR3 loop: CASSPRASGPTDTQYF. The CDR3 DNA reads as TGTGCCAGCAGCCCTCGCGCTAGCGGGCCCACAGATACGCAGTATTTT.

The chain links TRBV19 to TRBJ2-1, with TRBD2 identical over 9 bases. J was trimmed by 7 bases and V by 0 bases; bases with no gene match: 4. Germline assignment: CDR1 LNHDA and CDR2 SQIVND (reference sequence). This CDR3 region has 15 residues. Written as DNA, the CDR3 is TGTGCCAGTAGTATAGATATAGCGGGAGTGAATGAGCAGTTCTTC. Encoded protein: CASSIDIAGVNEQFF.

The J gene is TRBJ2-1, the V gene TRBV20-1; D might be TRBD2 (6 bases). Between the trimmed V and J ends, which lost 3 bases and 7 bases, there was a span of 13 bases. Germline CDR1 and CDR2: DFQATT and SNEGSKA (reference sequence). This CDR3 is built from 13 residues. The CDR3 reads CSASMTSFNEQFF. DNA for the CDR3: TGCAGTGCTAGTATGACTAGTTTTAATGAGCAGTTCTTC.

CDR3 sequence (DNA): TGTGCCAGCAGCGGGACAGGGTTGGATAACTATGGCTACACCTTC. Amino acid sequence: CASSGTGLDNYGYTF. The chain has TRBV27 and TRBJ1-2; TRBD1 agrees at 9 bases. CDR3 length: 15 residues. Trimming cost V 6 bases and J 1 base; bases outside gene matches: 6. Per the germline V gene, CDR1 is MNHEY and CDR2 is SMNVEV (reference sequence).

This clone has only one observation. The chain couples TRBV5-1 to TRBJ2-1; TRBD2 aligns across 7 bases. The CDR3 has 15 residues. The V gene end was trimmed by 0 bases and the J gene end by 6 bases; junction bases not matched to a gene: 6. Germline loops: CDR1 SGHRS, CDR2 YFSETQ. CDR3 DNA: TGCGCCAGCAGCTTGGCTGCGGGAGATCGCAATGAGCAGTTCTTC. This translates into CASSLAAGDRNEQFF.